This T cell receptor beta chain was captured by sequencing in a study of CD4 and CD8 cells across lung adenocarcinoma regions. Samples came from patients with localized non-small cell lung adenocarcinoma. The ends lost 7 bases at V and 5 bases at J; junction bases unmatched: 8. The CDR3 consists of 14 residues. The germline V gene has CDR1 MNHNS and CDR2 SASEGT. This clonotype was recorded at least ten times. TCRdb reanalysed the PCR reads using MiXCR and keeps one entry per CDR3 protein. The sample lists roughly 10,000 distinct CDR3 sequences, 51% occurring once. This sequence joins TRBV6-1 and TRBJ2-1, with 7 bases fitting TRBD1. The source material was CD4+ T cells from the margin of a lung tumor. The clonotype comes from a male donor with lung adenocarcinoma. The CD4 and CD8 labels of this study may be unreliable. The CDR3 nucleotides are TGTGCCAGCACTCCGGGACAGAGACACAATGAGCAGTTCTTC. It translates to CASTPGQRHNEQFF.